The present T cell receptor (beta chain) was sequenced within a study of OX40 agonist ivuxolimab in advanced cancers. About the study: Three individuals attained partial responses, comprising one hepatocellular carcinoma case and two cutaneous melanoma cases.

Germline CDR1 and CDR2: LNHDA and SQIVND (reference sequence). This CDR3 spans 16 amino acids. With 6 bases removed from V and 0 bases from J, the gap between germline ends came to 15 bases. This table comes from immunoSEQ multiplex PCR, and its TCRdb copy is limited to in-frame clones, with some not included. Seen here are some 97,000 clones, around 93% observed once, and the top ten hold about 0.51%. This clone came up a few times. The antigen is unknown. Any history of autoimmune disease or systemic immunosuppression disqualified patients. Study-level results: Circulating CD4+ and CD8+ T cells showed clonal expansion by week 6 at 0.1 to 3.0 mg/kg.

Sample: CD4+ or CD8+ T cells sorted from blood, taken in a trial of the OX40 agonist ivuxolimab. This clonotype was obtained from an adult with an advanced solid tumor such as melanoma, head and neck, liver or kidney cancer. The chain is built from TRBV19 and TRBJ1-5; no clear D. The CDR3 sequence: CASRVQPGVSNQPQHF. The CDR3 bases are TGTGCCAGTAGAGTCCAACCCGGCGTTAGCAATCAGCCCCAGCATTTT.